This TCR beta chain was identified during a study of immune evolution from preneoplasia to lung adenocarcinoma. The table came from immunoSEQ multiplex PCR; TCRdb's copy has only in-frame clones and leaves some out. The data contain about 4,100 clones, 82% of them singletons. Trimming took 4 bases from V and 0 from J, leaving 13 bases between them. The CDR3 runs 16 residues. Germline CDR1 SGHVS, CDR2 FQNEAQ. The receptor was derived from a donor older than 65 with lung adenocarcinoma. The rearrangement joins TRBV7-8 to TRBJ1-5; perhaps TRBD1 as D (5 bases). What was sequenced was FFPE adjacent normal lung tissue. CDR3 amino acids: CASSSRAGNSNQPQHF. The CDR3 nucleotides are TGTGCCAGCAGCTCTCGGGCAGGGAATAGCAATCAGCCCCAGCATTTT.